This T cell receptor (beta chain) was profiled in a study of OX40 agonist ivuxolimab in advanced cancers. Overall study: With a range of roughly 23 to 85, age averaged roughly 60 years, and 70% to 85% were male. Study-wide points: Low normalized T-cell clonal expansion was additionally recorded for some nonresponders.

This clone was recorded once. Its antigen is unknown. CDR1 MNHEY and CDR2 SVGAGI come from the germline V gene. This CDR3 is built from 11 residues. Trimming stripped 5 bases from V and 4 bases from J, with 5 bases between. Using immunoSEQ multiplex PCR, the repertoire was profiled, and TCRdb retains in-frame clones only, with some absent. The data show some 58,000 clones, with 70% to 90% seen just once and around 3.4% held by the top ten. The chain links TRBV6-5 to TRBJ1-2; D gene uncertain. The material was CD4+ or CD8+ T cells sorted from blood, obtained in a trial of the OX40 agonist ivuxolimab. The sequence came from an adult with an advanced solid tumor such as melanoma, head and neck, liver or kidney cancer. The CDR3 loop reads CASSEGYGYTF. The CDR3 coding sequence is TGTGCCAGCAGTGAGGGCTATGGCTACACCTTC.